What follows describes a single T cell receptor beta chain. Study processing details: Reference gene primer amplification yielded estimated nucleated cell counts. The table came from immunoSEQ multiplex PCR; TCRdb's copy has only in-frame clones and leaves some out. Clone size and V and J calls were adopted from that table, with D and trimming inferred from the DNA. The data contain approximately 150,000 clones, roughly 80% of them singletons. V was shortened by 6 bases and J by 0 bases, with 5 bases between the two germline ends. Germline V gene lookup returns CDR1 MDHEN and CDR2 SYDVKM. The CDR3 loop spans 12 amino acids. The sample is drawn from a study of blood T cell repertoires in COVID-19. Turning to the study itself: The study drew acute and convalescent COVID-19 samples from the United States, Italy and Spain.

The sample comprised peripheral blood. The chain combines TRBV28 with TRBJ1-1; unclear D gene. The TCR sequence derives from a human donor in a cohort sampled during active COVID-19. CDR3 in amino acids: CASRAMNTEAFF. The CDR3 nucleotides read TGTGCCAGCAGAGCTATGAACACTGAAGCTTTCTTT.